This is a list of T cell receptor beta chains from one sample in a study of blood T cells in healthy people across ages. One entry per CDR3 protein, called by TCRdb with MiXCR from the 5' RACE reads. The table has some 800,000 distinct CDR3 sequences, about 42% seen once. Material for sequencing was blood. The receptors shown here come from a man aged 55 to 70 in good health. The conserved cysteine and the conserved F or W are not part of the CDR3 here. Rows may omit the clone size; those that give it use once, few, many or a size class.

CDR3aa,j_gene,abundance,v_gene
ASSLIGTDGYNEQF,TRBJ2-1,-,TRBV5-1
ASSPGTGVNNSPLH,TRBJ1-6,few,TRBV25-1
ATLGGTFTYEQY,TRBJ2-7,-,TRBV6-1
ASSFWASGANEQF,TRBJ2-1,many,TRBV7-2
VSRIGQGNTEAF,TRBJ1-1,-,TRBV5-1
ASSQDRTEPSTDTQY,TRBJ2-3,few,TRBV3-1
ASSRGTGVTEAF,TRBJ1-1,few,TRBV5-6
SAPAVAGGYSEQF,TRBJ2-1,-,TRBV20-1
ASSYASWGGSYKQY,TRBJ2-7,-,TRBV6-2/TRBV6-3
AWRTGISYGYT,TRBJ1-2,-,TRBV30
ASSLGGLAGALSSYNEQF,TRBJ2-1,-,TRBV7-3
ASTGQARISYEQY,TRBJ2-7,-,TRBV2
ASSLESRTYEQY,TRBJ2-7,many,TRBV7-2
ASSPIGIAGANEQY,TRBJ2-4,-,TRBV11-2
ASSFGGLWDEQF,TRBJ2-1,few,TRBV7-9
ASSVGPAGSYEQY,TRBJ2-7,-,TRBV9
SAGRPPETQY,TRBJ2-5,few,TRBV29-1
ASSLTRGGMNTEAF,TRBJ1-1,-,TRBV5-1
ASIGRGGGYNEQF,TRBJ2-1,-,TRBV6-1
ASSLGGSKYEQY,TRBJ2-7,-,TRBV28
ASSVAGGYYNEQF,TRBJ2-1,-,TRBV9
SARDLRAVGTQETQY,TRBJ2-5,many,TRBV20-1
ASSLGVGKSQETQY,TRBJ2-5,-,TRBV7-9
SVSAGTASDTQY,TRBJ2-3,few,TRBV29-1
ASSLGPTGYADTQY,TRBJ2-3,-,TRBV7-9
ASSLVGQSMDTQY,TRBJ2-3,-,TRBV7-2
ASSPSTGRYEQY,TRBJ2-7,-,TRBV4-3
ASSPSLGYNEQF,TRBJ2-1,-,TRBV12-3/TRBV12-4
ASSSGTGGNEQY,TRBJ2-7,-,TRBV18
ASGRDRGETQY,TRBJ2-5,-,TRBV6-6
ASSLLAGEQETQY,TRBJ2-5,few,TRBV5-1
ASSRLAEYNEQF,TRBJ2-1,few,TRBV12-3/TRBV12-4
ACTGSGANVLT,TRBJ2-6,-,TRBV30
SVGVPLKTGARPSGANVLT,TRBJ2-6,-,TRBV29-1
ASSQATRNTEAF,TRBJ1-1,few,TRBV4-3
ASSYTTGRYDQPQH,TRBJ1-5,many,TRBV6-2/TRBV6-3
SVEHTETQY,TRBJ2-5,many,TRBV29-1
ASTKGGVNTGELF,TRBJ2-2,-,TRBV28
ASSGQGEWKAF,TRBJ1-1,-,TRBV28
ASSLKYPTGRLADTQY,TRBJ2-3,once,TRBV27
ASSIQGGYQETQY,TRBJ2-5,-,TRBV27